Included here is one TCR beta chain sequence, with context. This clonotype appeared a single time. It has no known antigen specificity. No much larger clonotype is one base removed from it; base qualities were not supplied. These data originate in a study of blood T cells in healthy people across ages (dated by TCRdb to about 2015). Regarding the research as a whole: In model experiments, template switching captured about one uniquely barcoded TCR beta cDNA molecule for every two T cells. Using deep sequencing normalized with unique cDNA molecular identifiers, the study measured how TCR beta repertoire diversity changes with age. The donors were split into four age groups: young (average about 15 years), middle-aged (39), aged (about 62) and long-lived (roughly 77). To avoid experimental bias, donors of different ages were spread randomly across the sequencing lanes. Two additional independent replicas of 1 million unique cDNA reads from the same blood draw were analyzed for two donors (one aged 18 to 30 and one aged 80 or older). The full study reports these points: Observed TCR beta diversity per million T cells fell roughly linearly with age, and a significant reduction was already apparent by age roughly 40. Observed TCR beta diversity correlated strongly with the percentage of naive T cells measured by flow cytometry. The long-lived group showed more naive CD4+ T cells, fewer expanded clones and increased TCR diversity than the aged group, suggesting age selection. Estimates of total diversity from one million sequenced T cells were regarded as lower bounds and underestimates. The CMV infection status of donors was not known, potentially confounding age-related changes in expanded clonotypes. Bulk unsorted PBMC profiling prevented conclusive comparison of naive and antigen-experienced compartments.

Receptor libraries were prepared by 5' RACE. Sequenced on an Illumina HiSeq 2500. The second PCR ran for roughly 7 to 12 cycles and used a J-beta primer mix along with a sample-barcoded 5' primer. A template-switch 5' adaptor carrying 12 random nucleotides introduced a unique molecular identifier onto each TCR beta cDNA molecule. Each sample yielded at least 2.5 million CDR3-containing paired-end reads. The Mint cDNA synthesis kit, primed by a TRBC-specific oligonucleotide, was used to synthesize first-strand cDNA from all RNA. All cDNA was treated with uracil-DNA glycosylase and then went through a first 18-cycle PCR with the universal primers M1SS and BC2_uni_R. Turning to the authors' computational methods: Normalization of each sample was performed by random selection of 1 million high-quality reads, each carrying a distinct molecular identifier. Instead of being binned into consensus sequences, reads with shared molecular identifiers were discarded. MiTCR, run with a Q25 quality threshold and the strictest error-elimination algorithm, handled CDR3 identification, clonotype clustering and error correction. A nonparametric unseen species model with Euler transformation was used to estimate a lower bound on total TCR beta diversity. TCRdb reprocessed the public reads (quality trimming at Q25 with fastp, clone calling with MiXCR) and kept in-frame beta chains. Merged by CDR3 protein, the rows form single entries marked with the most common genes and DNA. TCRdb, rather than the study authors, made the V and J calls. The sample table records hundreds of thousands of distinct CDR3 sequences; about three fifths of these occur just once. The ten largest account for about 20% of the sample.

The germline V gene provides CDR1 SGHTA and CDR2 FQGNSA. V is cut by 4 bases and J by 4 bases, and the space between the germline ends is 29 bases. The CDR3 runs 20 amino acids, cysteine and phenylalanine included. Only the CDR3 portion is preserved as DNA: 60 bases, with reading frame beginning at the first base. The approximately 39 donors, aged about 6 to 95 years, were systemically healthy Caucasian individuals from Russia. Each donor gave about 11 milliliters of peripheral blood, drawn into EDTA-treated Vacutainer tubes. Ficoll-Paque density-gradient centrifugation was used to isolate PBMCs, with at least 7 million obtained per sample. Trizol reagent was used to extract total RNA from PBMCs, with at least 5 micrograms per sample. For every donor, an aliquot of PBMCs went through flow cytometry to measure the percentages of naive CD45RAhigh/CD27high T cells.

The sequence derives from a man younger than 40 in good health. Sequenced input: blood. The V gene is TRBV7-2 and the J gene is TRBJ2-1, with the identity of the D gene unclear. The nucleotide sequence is TGTGCCAGCAGCTCAATAACGGTCGCCGGCTGGGCTCAAGGGTACAATGAGCAGTTCTTC. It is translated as CASSSITVAGWAQGYNEQFF.